Listed below are T cell receptor beta chains from one sample, sequenced in a study of molecular identifiers for immune sequencing clone quantification. From the PCR reads, TCRdb called clonotypes with MiXCR, one entry per CDR3 protein. This repertoire shows 460,000 or so distinct CDR3 sequences, roughly 24% found once; its top ten account for over 0.6%. Sequenced input: naive CD8+ T cells from blood, with Jurkat cell RNA spiked in. The receptors here all came from a human donor in good health. Some libraries in this study had Jurkat cell RNA spiked in. CDR3s include the opening cysteine and the closing phenylalanine or tryptophan. D genes are given only for firm matches. Clone sizes are given selectively: once, few, many, or a class where the clone is expanded.

CDR3 DNA,CDR3 protein,J gene,CDR3 length,D gene,clone size,V gene
TGCGCCAGCAGCCATGCGCTGGACAGGAATCAGCCCCAGCATTTT,CASSHALDRNQPQHF,TRBJ1-5,15,TRBD1,few,TRBV4-1
TGTGCCTGGAGTTCTAGCGGGGGCGGAGATACGCAGTATTTT,CAWSSSGGGDTQYF,TRBJ2-3,14,TRBD2,-,TRBV30
TGTGGCAGCAGAATCCCTCCCGGGGAGCTGTTTTTT,CGSRIPPGELFF,TRBJ2-2,12,-,-,TRBV28
TGTGCCAGCGGTCCGGAGGGCCCAGCCGCTTTCTTC,CASGPEGPAAFF,TRBJ2-4,12,-,few,TRBV28
TGTGCCAGCAGCTTGGCTCGGGACATACCCTACGAGCAGTACTTC,CASSLARDIPYEQYF,TRBJ2-7,15,-,many,TRBV5-5
TGTGCCAGCACCGAATCAGGGGCTGAAGCTTTCTTT,CASTESGAEAFF,TRBJ1-1,12,-,-,TRBV5-4
TGCGCCAGCAGCCCGGGACTAGCGGGAGCCTACGAGCAGTACTTC,CASSPGLAGAYEQYF,TRBJ2-7,15,TRBD2,many,TRBV4-1
TGTGCCAGCAGTGAAGGATTTAAAACTTTCTTT,CASSEGFKTFF,TRBJ1-1,11,-,few,TRBV6-1
TGTGCCAGCAGTTTTTATCCCCAGAATAAGGTCTATGGCTACACCTTC,CASSFYPQNKVYGYTF,TRBJ1-2,16,-,few,TRBV28
TGTGCCAGCGGCTGGGGTGGGGATGGGTCCTACGAGCAGTACTTC,CASGWGGDGSYEQYF,TRBJ2-7,15,-,-,TRBV12-3/TRBV12-4
TGTGCAAGTCGCTTAGCCAGGGACAGATACACAGATACGCAGTATTTT,CASRLARDRYTDTQYF,TRBJ2-3,16,-,few,TRBV12-2
TGTGCCAGCAACCCTGCTTTGGGACAGGGGTATACTGAAGCTTTCTTT,CASNPALGQGYTEAFF,TRBJ1-1,16,TRBD1,many,TRBV7-8
TGTGCCAGCAGCCTACGGACTGAAGGGACCCAGTACTTC,CASSLRTEGTQYF,TRBJ2-5,13,-,-,TRBV11-3
TGTGCCAGCAGTGGAGTTACACTCGGGGTGACCCAGTACTTC,CASSGVTLGVTQYF,TRBJ2-5,14,-,few,TRBV25-1
TGCGCCAGCAGTGAAGGTAGACCACCGGCGCAGCAGTACTTC,CASSEGRPPAQQYF,TRBJ2-7,14,-,-,TRBV10-2
TGTGCCAGCAGCGCTAGCGGGGGGGGCACAGATACGCAGTATTTT,CASSASGGGTDTQYF,TRBJ2-3,15,TRBD2,few,TRBV9
TGTGCCAGCAGCAATTCTGGACAGGGAGACTATCAGCCCCAGCATTTT,CASSNSGQGDYQPQHF,TRBJ1-5,16,-,-,TRBV21-1
TGCGCCAGCAGCCAAGGCGAACCATTCTATGGCTACACCTTC,CASSQGEPFYGYTF,TRBJ1-2,14,-,few,TRBV4-3
TGTGCCAGCCTCGGACAGGGGCTCCACGAGCAGTACTTC,CASLGQGLHEQYF,TRBJ2-7,13,TRBD1,-,TRBV6-1
TGTGCCAGCAGCCAAGAATGGAGCGGGAGGGCCTTAAATGAGCAGTTCTTC,CASSQEWSGRALNEQFF,TRBJ2-1,17,TRBD2,-,TRBV4-2
TGTGCCAGCTTCACTGGACAGGGGTACAATGAGCAGTTCTTC,CASFTGQGYNEQFF,TRBJ2-1,14,TRBD1,-,TRBV6-1
TGTGCCAGCAGTTTATTGGCCAGGTCCCGCTCTGGGGCCAACGTCCTGACTTTC,CASSLLARSRSGANVLTF,TRBJ2-6,18,-,-,TRBV27
TGCGCCAGCAGCCAAGGACAGAGGGGGACTGAAGCTTTCTTT,CASSQGQRGTEAFF,TRBJ1-1,14,-,few,TRBV4-3